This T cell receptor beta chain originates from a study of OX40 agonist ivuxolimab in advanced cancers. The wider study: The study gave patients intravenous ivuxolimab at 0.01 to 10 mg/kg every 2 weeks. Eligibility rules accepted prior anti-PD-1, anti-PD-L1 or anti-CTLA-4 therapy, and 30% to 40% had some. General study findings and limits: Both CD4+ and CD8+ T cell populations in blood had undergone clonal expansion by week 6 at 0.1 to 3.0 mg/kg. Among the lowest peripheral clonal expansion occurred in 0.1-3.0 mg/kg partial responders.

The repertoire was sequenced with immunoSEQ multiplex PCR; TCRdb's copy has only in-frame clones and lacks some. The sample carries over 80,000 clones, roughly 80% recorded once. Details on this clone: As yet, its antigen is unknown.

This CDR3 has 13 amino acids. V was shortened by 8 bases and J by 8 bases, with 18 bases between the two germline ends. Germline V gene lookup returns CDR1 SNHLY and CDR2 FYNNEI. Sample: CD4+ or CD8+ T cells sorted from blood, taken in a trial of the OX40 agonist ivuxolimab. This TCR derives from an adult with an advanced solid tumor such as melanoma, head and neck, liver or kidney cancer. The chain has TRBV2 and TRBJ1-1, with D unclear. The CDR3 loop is CASGSREPSEAFF. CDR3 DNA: TGTGCCAGCGGCTCCCGGGAGCCTTCCGAAGCTTTCTTT.